This T cell receptor (beta chain) was documented in a study of blood T cell repertoires in COVID-19. About the research overall: Spain, Italy and the United States supplied samples that represented acute and convalescent COVID-19. The analysed material was cDNA or gDNA that came from T cells, B-cell-depleted T cells, or PBMCs.

CDR1 and CDR2 (germline): LNHDA, SQIVND (reference sequence). Trimming cost V 6 bases and J 7 bases, with 22 bases left between them. The CDR3 covers 16 residues. The repertoire was sequenced with immunoSEQ multiplex PCR; TCRdb's copy has only in-frame clones and lacks some. There are about 120,000 clones in the sample; about four fifths occur only once, and approximately 18% lies in the top ten. Sequencing was carried out using peripheral blood. This sequence was found in a man aged 30 to 45 with COVID-19, enrolled during active disease. The chain recombines TRBV19 with TRBJ2-1, with D perhaps matching TRBD2 (5 bases). Here the CDR3 DNA reads TGTGCCAGTAGCCACGGAGACTCTAGGACTTGGAATGAGCAGTTCTTC. Its protein product is CASSHGDSRTWNEQFF.